The clone carrying this T cell receptor (beta chain) showed up many times. Specified time point: newly diagnosed GD, antithyroid drugs for less than 3 months. After RNA was extracted from PBMCs, the TCR library was made from it. Construction of the TCR beta libraries employed iRepertoire HTBI primers in conjunction with Arm-PCR of CDR3 regions. From the multiplex PCR reads, TCRdb called clonotypes with MiXCR, one entry per CDR3 protein. The sample consists of 400,000 to 450,000 distinct CDR3 sequences, around 15% of them appearing once. This sample was taken from a study of regulatory T cells in long-lasting Graves disease. Germline CDR1 SEHNR, CDR2 FQNEAQ (reference sequence). The length of the CDR3 is 17 residues. V lost 2 bases and J lost 2, with 16 bases in between. This sample was also put to use in a study of T cells in Graves' hyperthyroidism and ophthalmopathy.

The sequence derives from a woman aged 25 to 39 with Graves disease. The material was peripheral blood mononuclear cells (PBMCs), obtained at new diagnosis, from a patient treated with antithyroid drugs. This chain joins TRBV7-9 and TRBJ1-5, with a weak D call TRBD1 (5 bases). DNA of the CDR3: TGTGCCAGCAGCTTATGGCTGGGGGTTTTGGGCAATCAGCCCCAGCATTTT. Amino acid sequence: CASSLWLGVLGNQPQHF.